The rows below give T cell receptor beta chains drawn from one sample of a study of radiation and T cells in renal cell carcinoma. The table came from immunoSEQ multiplex PCR; TCRdb's copy has only in-frame clones and leaves some out. This sample yields 150,000 or so clones, of which 88% are seen a single time; 3.5% to 5% belongs to the top ten. Sequenced material: blood, taken from a patient whose treatment included radiotherapy and nephrectomy. These TCRs come from a woman aged 70-85 years with renal cell carcinoma. CDR3s include the opening cysteine and the closing phenylalanine or tryptophan. Each record gives: clone size, J gene, V gene, CDR3 protein. Expanded clones get a size class; other rows say once, few or many, or leave the size out.

>.|TRBJ1-2|TRBV28
CASSVGGAFGYTF
>once|TRBJ2-2|TRBV4-3
CASSLHRGPNTGELFF
>.|TRBJ1-2|TRBV6-1
CASSTNRGHNYGYTF
>.|TRBJ1-3|TRBV30
CAWSLRGSGNTIYF
>.|TRBJ2-7|TRBV6-1
CASSSDSFPSYEQYF
>.|TRBJ2-7|TRBV28
CASGLGASYEQYF
>.|TRBJ1-2|TRBV2
CASSENGYGYTF
>once|TRBJ2-3|TRBV11-1
CASSSTGQGTQYF
>.|TRBJ2-3|TRBV5-1
CASSPTLGQDTQYF
>.|TRBJ1-5|TRBV27
CASSRLGDRNNQPQHF
>once|TRBJ2-6|TRBV7-7
CASSPGTPGAGANVLTF
>.|TRBJ2-7|TRBV11-2
CASSSTGHTYEQYF
>once|TRBJ1-1|TRBV11-2
CASSLGTGAFF
>.|TRBJ2-1|TRBV5-4
CASSSNSDGQGIEQFF
>.|TRBJ1-1|TRBV6-1
CASSELGASTEAFF
>.|TRBJ1-2|TRBV23-1
CASSQREYYGYTF
>.|TRBJ2-3|TRBV11-3
CASSGQGEVNTDTQYF
>.|TRBJ2-7|TRBV5-1
CASSQQSSYEQYF
>.|TRBJ1-2|TRBV6-6
CASWDGPNYGYTF
>.|TRBJ2-5|TRBV6-6
CASRGAGGASGTQYF
>.|TRBJ2-7|TRBV2
CASSEGLAGEEQYF
>once|TRBJ2-7|TRBV18
CASSPRGGDEQYF
>.|TRBJ1-5|TRBV9
CASSVDAGYQPQHF
>.|TRBJ1-1|TRBV28
CASTLGGTGSTEAFF
>.|TRBJ2-7|TRBV5-6
CASSFAANSYEQYF
>.|TRBJ1-3|TRBV9
CASSVGDGSGNTIYF
>.|TRBJ2-1|TRBV25-1
CASSTSGVYNEQFF
>.|TRBJ2-7|TRBV13
CASSFSHEQYF
>.|TRBJ1-4|TRBV6-1
CASSERVGGTNEKLFF
>few|TRBJ1-2|TRBV28
CASRLLAGSIYGYTF
>.|TRBJ1-5|TRBV7-9
CASSLGPQPQHF
>.|TRBJ1-5|TRBV19
CASRGVFRNQPQHF
>once|TRBJ1-1|TRBV5-1
CASSLADREHTEAFF